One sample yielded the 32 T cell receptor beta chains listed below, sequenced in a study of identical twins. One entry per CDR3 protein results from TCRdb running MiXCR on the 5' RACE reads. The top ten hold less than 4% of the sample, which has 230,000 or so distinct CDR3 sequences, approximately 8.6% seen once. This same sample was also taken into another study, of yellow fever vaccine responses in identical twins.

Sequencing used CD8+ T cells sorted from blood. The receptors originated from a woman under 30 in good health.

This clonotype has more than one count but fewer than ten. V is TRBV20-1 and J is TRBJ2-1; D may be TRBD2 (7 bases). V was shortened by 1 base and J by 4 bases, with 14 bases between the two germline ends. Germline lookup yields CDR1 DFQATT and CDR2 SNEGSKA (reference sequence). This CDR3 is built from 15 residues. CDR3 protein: CSARGDTSVYNEQFF. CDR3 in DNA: TGCAGTGCTAGAGGGGACACTAGCGTGTACAATGAGCAGTTCTTC.

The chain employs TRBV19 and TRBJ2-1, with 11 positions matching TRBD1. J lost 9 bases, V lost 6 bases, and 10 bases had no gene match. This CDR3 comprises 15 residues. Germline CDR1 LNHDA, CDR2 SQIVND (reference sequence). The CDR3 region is CASRSPDRGLGEQFF. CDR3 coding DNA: TGTGCCAGTAGAAGTCCGGACAGGGGGCTTGGTGAGCAGTTCTTC. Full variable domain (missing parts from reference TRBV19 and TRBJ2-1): DGGITQSPKYLFRKEGQNVTLSCEQNLNHDAMYWYRQDPGQGLRLIYYSQIVNDFQKGDIAEGYSVSREKKESFPLTVTSAQKNPTAFYLCASRSPDRGLGEQFFGPGTRLTVL.

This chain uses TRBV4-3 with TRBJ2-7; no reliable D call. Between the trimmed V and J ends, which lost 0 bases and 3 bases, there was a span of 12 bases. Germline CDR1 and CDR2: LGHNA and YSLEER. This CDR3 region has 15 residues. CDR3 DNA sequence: TGCGCCAGCAGCCAAGACCTCTCTCAGGTCTACGAGCAGTACTTC. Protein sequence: CASSQDLSQVYEQYF.

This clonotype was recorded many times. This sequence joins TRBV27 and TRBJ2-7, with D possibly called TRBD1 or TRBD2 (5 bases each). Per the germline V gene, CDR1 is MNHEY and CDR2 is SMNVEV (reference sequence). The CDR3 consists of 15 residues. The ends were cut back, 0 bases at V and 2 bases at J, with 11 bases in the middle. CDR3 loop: CASSLSNGGTYEQYF. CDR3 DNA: TGTGCCAGCAGTTTATCGAATGGGGGAACCTACGAGCAGTACTTC.

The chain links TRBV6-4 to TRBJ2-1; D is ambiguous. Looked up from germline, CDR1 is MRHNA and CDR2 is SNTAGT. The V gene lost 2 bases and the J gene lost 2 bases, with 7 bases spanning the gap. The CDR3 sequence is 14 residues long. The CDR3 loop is CASSDRSPYNEQFF. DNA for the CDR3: TGTGCCAGCAGTGACCGGTCACCCTACAATGAGCAGTTCTTC.

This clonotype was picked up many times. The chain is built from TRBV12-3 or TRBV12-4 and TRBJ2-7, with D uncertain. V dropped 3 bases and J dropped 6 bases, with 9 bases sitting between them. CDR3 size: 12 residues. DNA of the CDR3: TGTGCCAGCAGTTTGGGTCGCCCCGAGCAGTACTTC. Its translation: CASSLGRPEQYF.

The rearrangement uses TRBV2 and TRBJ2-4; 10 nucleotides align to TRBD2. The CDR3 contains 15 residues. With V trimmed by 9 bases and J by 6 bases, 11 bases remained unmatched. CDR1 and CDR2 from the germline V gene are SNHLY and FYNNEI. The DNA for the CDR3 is TGTGCCAGAGCAGGGCTAGCGGGGGATTCAAACATTCAGTACTTC. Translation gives CARAGLAGDSNIQYF.

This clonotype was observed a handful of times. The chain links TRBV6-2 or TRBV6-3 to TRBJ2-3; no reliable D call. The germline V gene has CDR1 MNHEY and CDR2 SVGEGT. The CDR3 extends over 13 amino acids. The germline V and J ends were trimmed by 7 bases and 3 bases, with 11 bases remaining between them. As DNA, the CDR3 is TGTGCCAGCAAGACGGCACAGACAGATACGCAGTATTTT. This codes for CASKTAQTDTQYF.

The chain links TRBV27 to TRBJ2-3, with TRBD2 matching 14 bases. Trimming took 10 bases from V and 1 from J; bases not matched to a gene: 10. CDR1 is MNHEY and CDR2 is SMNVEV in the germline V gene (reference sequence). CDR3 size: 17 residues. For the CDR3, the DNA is TGTGCCACCACGCCGGGACTAGCGGGAGTAGGCACAGATACGCAGTATTTT. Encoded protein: CATTPGLAGVGTDTQYF.

CDR3 DNA: TGTGCCTGGAGTGCCCTGGGACAACTGAACTACGAGCAGTACTTC. Its translation is CAWSALGQLNYEQYF. This chain connects TRBV30 to TRBJ2-7, with D possibly TRBD1 on 6 matching bases. Trimming stripped 1 base from V and 3 bases from J, with 16 bases between. This CDR3 has 15 residues. The germline V gene encodes CDR1 GTSNPN and CDR2 SVGIG (reference sequence). Full variable domain (remainder filled in from reference TRBV30 and TRBJ2-7): SQTIHQWPATLVQPVGSPLSLECTVEGTSNPNLYWYRQAAGRGLQLLFYSVGIGQISSEVPQNLSASRPQDRQFILSSKKLLLSDSGFYLCAWSALGQLNYEQYFGPGTRLTVT.

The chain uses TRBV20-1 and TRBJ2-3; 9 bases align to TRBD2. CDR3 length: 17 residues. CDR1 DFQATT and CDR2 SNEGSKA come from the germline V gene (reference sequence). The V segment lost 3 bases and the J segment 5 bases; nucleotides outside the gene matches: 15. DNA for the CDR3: TGCAGTGCTAGGGCCTCCTTGGGTAGCGGGGGACGAGATACGCAGTATTTT. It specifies CSARASLGSGGRDTQYF.

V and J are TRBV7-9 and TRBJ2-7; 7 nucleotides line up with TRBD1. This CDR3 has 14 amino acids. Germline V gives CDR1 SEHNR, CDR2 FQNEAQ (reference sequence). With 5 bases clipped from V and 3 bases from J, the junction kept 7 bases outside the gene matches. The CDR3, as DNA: TGTGCCAGCAGCCTCGGACAGGTTAACTACGAGCAGTACTTC. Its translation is CASSLGQVNYEQYF.

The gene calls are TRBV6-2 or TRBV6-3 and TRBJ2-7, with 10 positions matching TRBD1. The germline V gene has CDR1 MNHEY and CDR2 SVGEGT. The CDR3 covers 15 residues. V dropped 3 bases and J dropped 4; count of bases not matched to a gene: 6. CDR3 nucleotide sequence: TGTGCCAGCAGTTATGTCGGGACAGGGGTTTACGAGCAGTACTTC. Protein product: CASSYVGTGVYEQYF.

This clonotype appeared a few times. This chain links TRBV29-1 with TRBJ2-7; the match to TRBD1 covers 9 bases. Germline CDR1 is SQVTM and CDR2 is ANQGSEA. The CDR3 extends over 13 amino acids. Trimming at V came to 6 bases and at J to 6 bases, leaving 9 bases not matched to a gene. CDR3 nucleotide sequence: TGCAGCGTCCTTCGGGACAGGGATAGCGAGCAGTACTTC. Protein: CSVLRDRDSEQYF.

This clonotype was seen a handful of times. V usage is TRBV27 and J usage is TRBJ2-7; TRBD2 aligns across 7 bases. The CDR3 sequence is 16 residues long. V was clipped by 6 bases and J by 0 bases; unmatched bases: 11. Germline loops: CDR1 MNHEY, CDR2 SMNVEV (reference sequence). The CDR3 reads CASRNNTSDSSYEQYF. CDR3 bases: TGTGCCAGCAGGAACAATACTAGCGATAGCTCCTACGAGCAGTACTTC.

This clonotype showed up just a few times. The CDR3 nucleotides read TGTGCCAGCAGCCCGAGATGGCGGGGGACCGGGGAGCTGTTTTTT. It codes for CASSPRWRGTGELFF. The chain uses TRBV3-1 and TRBJ2-2; 7 nucleotides agree with TRBD2. J was trimmed by 5 bases and V by 4 bases; bases with no gene match: 7. This CDR3 has 15 amino acids. The germline gives CDR1 LGHDT, CDR2 YNNKEL (reference sequence). The whole variable domain, filled in from reference TRBV3-1 and TRBJ2-2, reads DTAVSQTPKYLVTQMGNDKSIKCEQNLGHDTMYWYKQDSKKFLKIMFSYNNKELIINETVPNRFSPKSPDKAHLNLHINSLELGDSAVYFCASSPRWRGTGELFFGEGSRLTVL.

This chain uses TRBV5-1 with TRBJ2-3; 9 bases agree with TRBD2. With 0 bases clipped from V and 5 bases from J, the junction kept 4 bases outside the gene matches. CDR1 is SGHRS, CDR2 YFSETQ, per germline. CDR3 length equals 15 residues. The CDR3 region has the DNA TGCGCCAGCAGCTTGGGACTAGCGGCTGGAGATACGCAGTATTTT. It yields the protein CASSLGLAAGDTQYF.

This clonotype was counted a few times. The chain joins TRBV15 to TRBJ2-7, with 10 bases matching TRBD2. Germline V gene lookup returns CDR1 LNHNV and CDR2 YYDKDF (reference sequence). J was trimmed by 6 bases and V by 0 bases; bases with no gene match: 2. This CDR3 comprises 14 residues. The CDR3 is CATSREASGGEQYF. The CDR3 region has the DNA TGTGCCACCAGCAGAGAAGCTAGCGGGGGCGAGCAGTACTTC.

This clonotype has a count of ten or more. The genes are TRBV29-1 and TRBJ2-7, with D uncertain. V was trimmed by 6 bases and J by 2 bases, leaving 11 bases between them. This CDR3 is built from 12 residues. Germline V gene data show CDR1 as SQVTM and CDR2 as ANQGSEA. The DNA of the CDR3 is TGCAGCGTCCGGGTTCTGACCTACGAGCAGTACTTC. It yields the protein CSVRVLTYEQYF.

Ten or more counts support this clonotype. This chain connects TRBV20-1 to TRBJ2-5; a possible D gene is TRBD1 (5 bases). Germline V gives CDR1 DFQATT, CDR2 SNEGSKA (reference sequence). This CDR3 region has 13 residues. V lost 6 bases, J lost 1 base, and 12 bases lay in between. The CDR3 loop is CSATQAVQETQYF. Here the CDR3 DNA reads TGCAGTGCCACACAGGCAGTCCAAGAGACCCAGTACTTC.

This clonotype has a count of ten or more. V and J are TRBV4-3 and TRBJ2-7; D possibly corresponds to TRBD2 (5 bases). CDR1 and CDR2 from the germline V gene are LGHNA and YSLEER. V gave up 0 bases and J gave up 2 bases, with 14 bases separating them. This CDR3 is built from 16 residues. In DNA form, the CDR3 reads TGCGCCAGCAGCCAAGAATACGAAGCGGCGACCTACGAGCAGTACTTC. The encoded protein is CASSQEYEAATYEQYF.

CDR3 amino acids: CASSLGLLGGYTF. The CDR3 DNA sequence: TGTGCCAGCAGCCTGGGTCTCCTAGGCGGCTACACCTTC. This chain links TRBV5-6 with TRBJ1-2, with D unresolved. CDR1 and CDR2 from the germline V gene are SGHDT and YYEEEE. The V end was cut by 4 bases, the J end by 8 bases, with 15 bases between. The CDR3 is made up of 13 amino acids.

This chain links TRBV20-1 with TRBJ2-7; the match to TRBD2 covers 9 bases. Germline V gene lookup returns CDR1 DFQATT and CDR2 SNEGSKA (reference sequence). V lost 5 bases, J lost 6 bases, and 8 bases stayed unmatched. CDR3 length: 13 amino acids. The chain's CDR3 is CSADLAGRVEQYF. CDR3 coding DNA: TGCAGTGCTGACCTAGCGGGAAGAGTCGAGCAGTACTTC.

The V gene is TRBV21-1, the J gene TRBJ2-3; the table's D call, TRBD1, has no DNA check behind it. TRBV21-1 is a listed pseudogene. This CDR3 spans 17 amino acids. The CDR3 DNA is TGTGCCAGCAGCAGGTACCGGGACAGGGGGCTTGGAGATACGCAGTATTTT. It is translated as CASSRYRDRGLGDTQYF.

CDR3 DNA: TGTGCCAGCAGTTTGGCAGCGGGAGGGCCGGGAGAGCAGTTCTTC. It translates to CASSLAAGGPGEQFF. This sequence joins TRBV12-3 or TRBV12-4 and TRBJ2-1; 10 nucleotides agree with TRBD2. The length of the CDR3 is 15 residues. J was trimmed by 10 bases and V by 3 bases; bases with no gene match: 9.

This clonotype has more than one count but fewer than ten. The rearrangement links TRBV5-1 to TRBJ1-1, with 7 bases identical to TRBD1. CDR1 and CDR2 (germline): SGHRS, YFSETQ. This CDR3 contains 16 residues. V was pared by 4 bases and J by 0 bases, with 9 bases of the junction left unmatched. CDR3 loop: CASSPWTGTVNTEAFF. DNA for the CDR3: TGCGCCAGCAGCCCCTGGACCGGGACAGTGAACACTGAAGCTTTCTTT.

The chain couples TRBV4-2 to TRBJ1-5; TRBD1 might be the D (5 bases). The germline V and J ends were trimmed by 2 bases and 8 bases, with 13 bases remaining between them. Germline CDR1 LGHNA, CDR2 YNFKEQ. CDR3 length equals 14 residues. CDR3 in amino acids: CASSQIGREKPQHF. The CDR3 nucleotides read TGTGCCAGCAGCCAAATCGGCAGGGAGAAGCCCCAGCATTTT.

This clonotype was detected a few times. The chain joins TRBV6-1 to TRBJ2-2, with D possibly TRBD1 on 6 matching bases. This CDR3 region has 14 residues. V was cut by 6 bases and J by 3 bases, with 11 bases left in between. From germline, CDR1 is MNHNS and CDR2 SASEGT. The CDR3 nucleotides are TGTGCCAGCAGGTGGGACATAGACACCGGGGAGCTGTTTTTT. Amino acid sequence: CASRWDIDTGELFF.

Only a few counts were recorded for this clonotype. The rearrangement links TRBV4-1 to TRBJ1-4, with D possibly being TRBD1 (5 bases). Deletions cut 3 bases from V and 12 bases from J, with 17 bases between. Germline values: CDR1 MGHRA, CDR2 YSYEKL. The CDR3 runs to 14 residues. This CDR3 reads CASSQGTQTGQLFF. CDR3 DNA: TGCGCCAGCAGCCAGGGGACCCAAACCGGACAACTGTTTTTT.

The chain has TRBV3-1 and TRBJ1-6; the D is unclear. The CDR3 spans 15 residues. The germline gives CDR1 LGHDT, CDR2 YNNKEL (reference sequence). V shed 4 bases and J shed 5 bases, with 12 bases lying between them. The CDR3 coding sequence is TGTGCCAGCAGCCCTCGCATCGAGGATAATTCACCCCTCCACTTT. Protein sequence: CASSPRIEDNSPLHF.

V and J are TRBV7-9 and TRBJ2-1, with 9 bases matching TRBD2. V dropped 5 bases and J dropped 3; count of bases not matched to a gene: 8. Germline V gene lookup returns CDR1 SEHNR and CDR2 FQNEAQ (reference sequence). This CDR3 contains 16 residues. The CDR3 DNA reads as TGTGCCAGCAGCCACTCCCCTAGCGGGATCTACAATGAGCAGTTCTTC. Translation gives CASSHSPSGIYNEQFF.

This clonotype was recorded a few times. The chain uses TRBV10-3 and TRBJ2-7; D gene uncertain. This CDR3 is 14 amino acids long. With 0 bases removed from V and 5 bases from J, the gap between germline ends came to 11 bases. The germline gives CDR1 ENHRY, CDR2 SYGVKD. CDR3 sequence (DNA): TGTGCCATCAGTGAGTCGGAGACTGATAACGAGCAGTACTTC. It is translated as CAISESETDNEQYF.